These 29 T cell receptor beta chains share one sample of origin, sequenced in a study of shared clonotypes between healthy human individuals. Sequencing was performed with immunoSEQ multiplex PCR; in TCRdb, only in-frame clones are kept and a portion is missing. The repertoire holds 1.6 million or so clones, with roughly 96% as singletons. Sequencing input: naive CD4+ T cells sorted from blood. Subset specified: CD45RA+ positively selected. Source of these receptors: a man aged 30-40 years in good health.

The V call is TRBV2, the J call TRBJ2-3; 7 bases fit TRBD1. CDR3 size: 14 residues. Germline CDR1 is SNHLY and CDR2 is FYNNEI. The trim removed 10 bases at V and 6 bases at J, leaving 13 bases unmatched. CDR3 amino acids: CATKPGTALDTQYF. Here the CDR3 DNA reads TGTGCCACAAAACCCGGGACAGCCCTTGATACGCAGTATTTT.

The rearrangement joins TRBV30 to TRBJ1-1, with TRBD1 as a possible D gene (6 bases). V lost 1 base and J 1 base, leaving 22 bases between the germline ends. Germline lookup yields CDR1 GTSNPN and CDR2 SVGIG (reference sequence). CDR3 length: 18 residues. CDR3: CAWSESIWGGRGNTEAFF. Here the CDR3 DNA reads TGTGCCTGGAGTGAGAGTATATGGGGCGGCAGGGGGAACACTGAAGCTTTCTTT.

On this clone itself: Other DNA sequences in this specimen translate into the identical CDR3. The chain has TRBV5-1 and TRBJ2-5; either TRBD1 or TRBD2 may supply D (5 bases each). Germline V gene data show CDR1 as SGHRS and CDR2 as YFSETQ. Between the trimmed V and J ends, which lost 4 bases and 4 bases, there was a span of 14 bases. The CDR3 extends over 14 amino acids. In DNA, the CDR3 is TGCGCCAGCAGCCTGGGACCTGGGTCAGAGACCCAGTACTTC. Translation: CASSLGPGSETQYF. Full variable domain (missing parts from reference TRBV5-1 and TRBJ2-5): KAGVTQTPRYLIKTRGQQVTLSCSPISGHRSVSWYQQTPGQGLQFLFEYFSETQRNKGNFPGRFSGRQFSNSRSEMNVSTLELGDSALYLCASSLGPGSETQYFGPGTRLLVL.

This chain uses TRBV7-3 with TRBJ1-1; no firm D call. Trimming cost V 0 bases and J 1 base, with 6 bases left between them. CDR3 length: 14 residues. Germline CDR1 reads SGHTA; CDR2 reads FQGTGA. The CDR3 loop is CASSLTGRNTEAFF. DNA of the CDR3: TGTGCCAGCAGCTTAACAGGGCGGAACACTGAAGCTTTCTTT.

V usage is TRBV2 and J usage is TRBJ2-7, with 11 positions matching TRBD2. The CDR3 consists of 15 residues. Germline trimming cut 1 base from V and 4 bases from J; bases unmatched to any gene: 3. From germline, CDR1 is SNHLY and CDR2 FYNNEI. CDR3 protein: CASSEELAGAYEQYF. The CDR3 DNA is TGTGCCAGCAGTGAAGAACTAGCGGGAGCTTACGAGCAGTACTTC.

Only one count was recorded for this clone. The chain recombines TRBV5-4 with TRBJ1-2, with D unresolved. The V gene lost 4 bases and the J gene lost 0 bases, with 7 bases spanning the gap. This CDR3 spans 13 amino acids. CDR1 is SGHNT and CDR2 is YYREEE in the germline V gene (reference sequence). As DNA, the CDR3 is TGTGCCAGCAGCCCCACTTCTAACTATGGCTACACCTTC. It is translated as CASSPTSNYGYTF.

The rearrangement uses TRBV5-1 and TRBJ1-2, with D possibly being TRBD1 (6 bases). The CDR3 is 14 residues long. V was clipped by 0 bases and J by 6 bases, with 12 bases between them. Germline CDR1 reads SGHRS; CDR2 reads YFSETQ. CDR3 loop: CASSLEQGENGYTF. The DNA of the CDR3 is TGCGCCAGCAGCTTGGAACAGGGTGAGAATGGCTACACCTTC. Full variable domain (remainder filled in from reference TRBV5-1 and TRBJ1-2): KAGVTQTPRYLIKTRGQQVTLSCSPISGHRSVSWYQQTPGQGLQFLFEYFSETQRNKGNFPGRFSGRQFSNSRSEMNVSTLELGDSALYLCASSLEQGENGYTFGSGTRLTVV.

V and J are TRBV11-2 and TRBJ2-2, with unresolved D. The CDR3 sequence is 15 residues long. Between the trimmed V and J ends, which lost 5 bases and 5 bases, there was a span of 15 bases. Germline loops: CDR1 SGHAT, CDR2 FQNNGV. Here the CDR3 reads CASSPLRRSTGELFF. CDR3 sequence (DNA): TGTGCCAGCAGCCCACTGAGAAGAAGTACCGGGGAGCTGTTTTTT.

The gene calls are TRBV5-8 and TRBJ2-3, with 8 bases aligning to TRBD2. Germline CDR1 SGHTS, CDR2 YDEGEE. The V and J ends lost 6 bases and 4 bases, in that order; junction bases with no gene match: 10. This CDR3 has 15 residues. The CDR3, as DNA: TGTGCCAGCATGTCCTTACCGGGGGGGGCAGATACGCAGTATTTT. This encodes CASMSLPGGADTQYF.

The chain is built from TRBV15 and TRBJ1-1, with TRBD1 identical over 7 bases. V trimming: 6 bases; J trimming: 3 bases; junction bases outside the gene matches: 10. The CDR3 loop spans 15 amino acids. Germline CDR1 LNHNV, CDR2 YYDKDF (reference sequence). The CDR3 reads CATRKGAGRDTEAFF. In nucleotides, the CDR3 is TGTGCCACCAGGAAGGGGGCAGGTCGGGACACTGAAGCTTTCTTT.

The genes are TRBV10-3 and TRBJ2-1, with 9 bases aligning to TRBD2. This CDR3 is 15 amino acids long. The junction had 4 bases not matched to a gene; V was cut back by 4 bases and J by 3 bases. Germline CDR1 reads ENHRY; CDR2 reads SYGVKD. The CDR3 spells CAISGTSGHYNEQFF. The CDR3 bases are TGTGCCATCAGTGGCACTAGCGGGCACTACAATGAGCAGTTCTTC.

The rearrangement uses TRBV28 and TRBJ2-1; 8 nucleotides line up with TRBD2. This CDR3 region has 14 residues. Germline V gives CDR1 MDHEN, CDR2 SYDVKM. Unmatched junction bases numbered 6, after V lost 6 bases and J lost 5 bases. The CDR3 loop reads CASSGSGGHNEQFF. Written as DNA, the CDR3 is TGTGCCAGCAGCGGAAGCGGGGGACACAATGAGCAGTTCTTC.

This sequence joins TRBV28 and TRBJ2-7, with 8 positions matching TRBD1. The germline CDR1 and CDR2 sequences are MDHEN and SYDVKM. J lost 5 bases, V lost 8 bases, and 8 bases had no gene match. The CDR3 consists of 13 residues. CDR3: CASGDRGPHEQYF. For the CDR3, the DNA is TGTGCCAGCGGCGACAGGGGCCCTCACGAGCAGTACTTC.

V is TRBV6-5 and J is TRBJ1-2; D is perhaps TRBD1 (5 bases). V lost 0 bases and J lost 7, with 15 bases in between. The length of the CDR3 is 15 residues. Germline assignment: CDR1 MNHEY and CDR2 SVGAGI. The CDR3 DNA follows: TGTGCCAGCAGTTACTCGATGTTGAGGGGAAGTGGCTACACCTTC. It yields the protein CASSYSMLRGSGYTF.

The chain links TRBV2 to TRBJ2-4, with D possibly being TRBD2 (5 bases). This CDR3 region has 16 residues. Germline CDR1 and CDR2: SNHLY and FYNNEI. V was pared by 5 bases and J by 6 bases, with 20 bases between. The chain's CDR3 is CASSRRASLAGNIQYF. The CDR3, as DNA: TGTGCCAGCAGTCGTCGGGCATCCCTTGCGGGAAACATTCAGTACTTC.

The chain joins TRBV5-1 to TRBJ2-3, with TRBD2 identical over 11 bases. Germline CDR1 and CDR2: SGHRS and YFSETQ. V was clipped by 4 bases and J by 4 bases; unmatched bases: 11. The CDR3 sequence is 17 residues long. The CDR3 nucleotides read TGCGCCAGCAGCCAGGGCGGACTAGCGGGTAGGTCAGATACGCAGTATTTT. Amino acids: CASSQGGLAGRSDTQYF.

This chain joins TRBV29-1 and TRBJ2-3; D may correspond to TRBD1 or TRBD2 (6 bases each). Germline CDR1 and CDR2: SQVTM and ANQGSEA. The CDR3 has 13 residues. Trimming took off 2 bases at V and 6 bases at J, with 12 bases between the two ends. The CDR3: CSVESGAGDTQYF. As DNA, the CDR3 is TGCAGCGTTGAATCGGGGGCGGGTGATACGCAGTATTTT.

The chain employs TRBV25-1 and TRBJ2-7, with D tentatively TRBD1 (6 bases). V shed 4 bases and J shed 3 bases, with 10 bases lying between them. The germline gives CDR1 MGHDK, CDR2 SYGVNS. CDR3 length: 13 residues. The CDR3 coding sequence is TGTGCCAGCAGTGGGGACATCTACTACGAGCAGTACTTC. Amino acid sequence: CASSGDIYYEQYF.

The rearrangement joins TRBV25-1 to TRBJ2-3; the match to TRBD1 covers 9 bases. Germline V gives CDR1 MGHDK, CDR2 SYGVNS. The CDR3 extends over 16 amino acids. V was pared by 4 bases and J by 1 base, with 6 bases of the junction left unmatched. Here the CDR3 reads CASSVRDREGTDTQYF. DNA for the CDR3: TGTGCCAGCAGTGTCCGGGACAGGGAGGGCACAGATACGCAGTATTTT.

This chain connects TRBV28 to TRBJ2-5; TRBD1 agrees at 9 bases. The germline V gene encodes CDR1 MDHEN and CDR2 SYDVKM. V dropped 5 bases and J dropped 4; count of bases not matched to a gene: 5. The CDR3 spans 14 residues. This chain's CDR3 is CASSTGQGLETQYF. In DNA, the CDR3 is TGTGCCAGCAGTACTGGACAGGGGTTAGAGACCCAGTACTTC.

J is TRBJ2-1 and V is TRBV5-1, with a tentative D call TRBD2 (5 bases). V was cut by 5 bases and J by 0 bases, with 15 bases left in between. This CDR3 is built from 16 residues. Germline-derived CDR1 and CDR2 are SGHRS and YFSETQ. The CDR3 region has the DNA TGCGCCAGCAGTCCTCAAACTAGTCGCTCCTACAATGAGCAGTTCTTC. Translation: CASSPQTSRSYNEQFF.

CDR3 sequence: CASSRLGATGANVLTF. The CDR3 region has the DNA TGCGCCAGCAGCAGGCTGGGGGCGACTGGGGCCAACGTCCTGACTTTC. The chain combines TRBV5-1 with TRBJ2-6; D is possibly TRBD1 (6 bases). Germline CDR1 is SGHRS and CDR2 is YFSETQ. V lost 4 bases to trimming and J lost 2 bases, with 13 bases between them. The CDR3 totals 16 residues.

This clone was seen once. The chain combines TRBV6-1 with TRBJ1-5; a weak D match, TRBD1 (5 bases). Germline V gene sequence: CDR1 MNHNS, CDR2 SASEGT. The CDR3 runs to 15 residues. The ends were cut back, 7 bases at V and 2 bases at J, with 15 bases in the middle. CDR3 DNA: TGTGCCAGCACGATGGGTACCAGGGGCAATCAGCCCCAGCATTTT. Translated, it gives CASTMGTRGNQPQHF.

V and J are TRBV28 and TRBJ2-6, with 7 bases matching TRBD1. The V gene end was trimmed by 1 base and the J gene end by 0 bases; junction bases not matched to a gene: 3. Germline CDR1 reads MDHEN; CDR2 reads SYDVKM. The CDR3 consists of 17 residues. The CDR3: CASSLSWDSSGANVLTF. CDR3 DNA sequence: TGTGCCAGCAGTTTATCCTGGGACAGCTCTGGGGCCAACGTCCTGACTTTC. The full variable domain, rest sourced from reference TRBV28 and TRBJ2-6, is DVKVTQSSRYLVKRTGEKVFLECVQDMDHENMFWYRQDPGLGLRLIYFSYDVKMKEKGDIPEGYSVSREKKERFSLILESASTNQTSMYLCASSLSWDSSGANVLTFGAGSRLTVL.

Here the CDR3 DNA reads TGCGCCAGTGGTACCGGGACAGGGGATGGCTACACCTTC. This translates into CASGTGTGDGYTF. The chain links TRBV5-1 to TRBJ1-2; 10 bases map to TRBD1. The CDR3 is 13 residues long. Germline V CDR1 and CDR2: SGHRS, YFSETQ. The V and J ends lost 8 bases and 6 bases, in that order; junction bases with no gene match: 7.

The chain carries TRBV29-1 and TRBJ2-1, with 7 bases aligning to TRBD1. Germline assignment: CDR1 SQVTM and CDR2 ANQGSEA. The CDR3 is 14 amino acids. The J segment lost 3 bases and the V segment lost 0 bases, leaving 2 bases of the junction unmatched. CDR3 bases: TGCAGCGTTGAAGACCGGGACAGCTACAATGAGCAGTTCTTC. Amino acids: CSVEDRDSYNEQFF.

CDR3 amino acids: CASSGTGFSGNTIYF. The CDR3, as DNA: TGCGCCAGCTCGGGGACAGGCTTCTCTGGAAACACCATATATTTT. This chain uses TRBV10-2 with TRBJ1-3; 8 positions match TRBD1. This CDR3 has 15 residues. V trimming: 8 bases; J trimming: 0 bases; junction bases outside the gene matches: 6. Germline CDR1 WSHSY, CDR2 SAAADI.

In this sample, this clone turned up once. This chain uses TRBV11-3 with TRBJ2-3, with 10 bases that match TRBD2. V lost 5 bases and J lost 6; bases outside the gene matches: 8. The germline V gene has CDR1 SGHNT and CDR2 YENEEA. CDR3 length: 15 residues. This CDR3 is CASSPGTSVGDTQYF. CDR3 bases: TGTGCCAGCAGCCCCGGGACTAGCGTGGGGGATACGCAGTATTTT.

The V gene is TRBV6-6, the J gene TRBJ1-5; 10 bases map to TRBD1. V was clipped by 5 bases and J by 3 bases; unmatched bases: 7. The CDR3 spans 16 residues. CDR1 and CDR2 from the germline V gene are MNHNY and SVGAGI (reference sequence). CDR3 nucleotide sequence: TGTGCCAGCAGTACGACAGGGGGCTATGTCAATCAGCCCCAGCATTTT. Encoded protein: CASSTTGGYVNQPQHF.